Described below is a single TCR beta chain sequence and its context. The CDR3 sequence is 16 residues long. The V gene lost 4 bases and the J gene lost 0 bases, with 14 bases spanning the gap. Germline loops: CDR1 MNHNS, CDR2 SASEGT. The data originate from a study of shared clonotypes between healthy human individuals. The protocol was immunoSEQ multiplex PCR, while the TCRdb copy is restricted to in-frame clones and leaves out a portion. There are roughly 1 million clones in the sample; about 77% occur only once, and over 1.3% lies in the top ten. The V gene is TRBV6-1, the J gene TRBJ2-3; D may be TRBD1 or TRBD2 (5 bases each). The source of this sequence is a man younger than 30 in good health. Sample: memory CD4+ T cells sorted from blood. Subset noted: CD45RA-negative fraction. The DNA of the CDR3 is TGTGCCAGCAGTGGGGGGACGCCCACTAGCACAGATACGCAGTATTTT. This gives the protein CASSGGTPTSTDTQYF.